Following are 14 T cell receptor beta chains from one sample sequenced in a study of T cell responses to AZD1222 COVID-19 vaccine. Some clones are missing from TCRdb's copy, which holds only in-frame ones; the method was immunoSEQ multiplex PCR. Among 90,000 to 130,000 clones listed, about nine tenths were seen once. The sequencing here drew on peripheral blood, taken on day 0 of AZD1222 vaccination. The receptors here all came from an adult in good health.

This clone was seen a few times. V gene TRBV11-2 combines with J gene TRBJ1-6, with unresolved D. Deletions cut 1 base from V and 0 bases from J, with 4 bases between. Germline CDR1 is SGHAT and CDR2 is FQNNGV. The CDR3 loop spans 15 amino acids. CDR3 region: CASSLGLSYNSPLHF. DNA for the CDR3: TGTGCCAGCAGCTTAGGGCTCTCCTATAATTCACCCCTCCACTTT.

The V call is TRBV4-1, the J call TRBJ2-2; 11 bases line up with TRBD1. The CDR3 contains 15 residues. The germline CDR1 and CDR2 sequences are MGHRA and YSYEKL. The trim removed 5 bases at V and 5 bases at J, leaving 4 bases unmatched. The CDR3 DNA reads TGCGCCAGCAGCTCGGGACAGGGGGGGACCGGGGAGCTGTTTTTT. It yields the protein CASSSGQGGTGELFF.

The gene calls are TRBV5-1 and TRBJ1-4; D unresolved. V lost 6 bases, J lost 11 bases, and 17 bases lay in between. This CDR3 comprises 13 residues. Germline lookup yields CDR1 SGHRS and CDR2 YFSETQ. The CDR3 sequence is CASTTTPVSKLFF. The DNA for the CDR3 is TGCGCCAGCACCACGACCCCTGTGAGCAAACTGTTTTTT.

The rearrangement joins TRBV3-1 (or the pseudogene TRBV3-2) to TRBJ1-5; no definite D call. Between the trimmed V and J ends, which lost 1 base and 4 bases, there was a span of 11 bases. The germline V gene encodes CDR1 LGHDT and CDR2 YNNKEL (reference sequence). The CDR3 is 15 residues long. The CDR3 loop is CASSQGAPINQPQHF. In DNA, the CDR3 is TGTGCCAGCAGCCAAGGGGCACCGATTAATCAGCCCCAGCATTTT.

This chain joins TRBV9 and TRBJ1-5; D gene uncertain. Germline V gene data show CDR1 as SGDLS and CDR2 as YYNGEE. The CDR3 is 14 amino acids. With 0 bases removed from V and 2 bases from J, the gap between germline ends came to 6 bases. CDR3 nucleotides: TGTGCCAGCAGCGTAGGGCGGGGCAATCAGCCCCAGCATTTT. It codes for CASSVGRGNQPQHF.

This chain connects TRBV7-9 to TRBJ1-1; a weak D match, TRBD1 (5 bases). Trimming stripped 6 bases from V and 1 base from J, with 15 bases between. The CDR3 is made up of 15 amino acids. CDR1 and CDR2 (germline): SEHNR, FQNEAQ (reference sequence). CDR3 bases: TGTGCCAGCAGACTCGTCGACAGAAGGAACACTGAAGCTTTCTTT. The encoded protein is CASRLVDRRNTEAFF.

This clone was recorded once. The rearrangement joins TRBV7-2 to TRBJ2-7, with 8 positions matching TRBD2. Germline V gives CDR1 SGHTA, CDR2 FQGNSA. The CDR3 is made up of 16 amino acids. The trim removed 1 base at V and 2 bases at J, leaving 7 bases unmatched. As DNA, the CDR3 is TGTGCCAGCAGCTTAGGTGCTATTAGCGGGGCCTACGAGCAGTACTTC. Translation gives CASSLGAISGAYEQYF.

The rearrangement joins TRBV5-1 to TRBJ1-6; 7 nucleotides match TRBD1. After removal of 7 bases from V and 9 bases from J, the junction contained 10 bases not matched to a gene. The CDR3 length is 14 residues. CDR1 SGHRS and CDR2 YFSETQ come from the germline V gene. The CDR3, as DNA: TGCGCCAGCGGGGGCGGAGGGGGCACTTCACCCCTCCACTTT. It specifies CASGGGGGTSPLHF.

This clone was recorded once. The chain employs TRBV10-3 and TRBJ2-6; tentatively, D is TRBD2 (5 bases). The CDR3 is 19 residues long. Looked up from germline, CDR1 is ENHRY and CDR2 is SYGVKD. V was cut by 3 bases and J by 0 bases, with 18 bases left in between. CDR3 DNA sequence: TGTGCCATCAGTGACCTGGACTTCACCACACACTCTGGGGCCAACGTCCTGACTTTC. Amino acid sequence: CAISDLDFTTHSGANVLTF.

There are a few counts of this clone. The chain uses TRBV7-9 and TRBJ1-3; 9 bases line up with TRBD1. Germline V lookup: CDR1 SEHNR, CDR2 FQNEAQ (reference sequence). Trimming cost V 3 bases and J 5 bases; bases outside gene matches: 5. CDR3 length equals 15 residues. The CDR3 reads CASSLGTGMRNTIYF. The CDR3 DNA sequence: TGTGCCAGCAGCTTGGGGACAGGGATGCGAAACACCATATATTTT.

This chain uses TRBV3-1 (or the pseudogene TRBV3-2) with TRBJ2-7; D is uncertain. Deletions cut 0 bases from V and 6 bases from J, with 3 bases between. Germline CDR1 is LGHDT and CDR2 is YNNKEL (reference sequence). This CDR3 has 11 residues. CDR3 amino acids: CASSQDLEQYF. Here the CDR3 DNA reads TGTGCCAGCAGCCAAGATCTCGAGCAGTACTTC.

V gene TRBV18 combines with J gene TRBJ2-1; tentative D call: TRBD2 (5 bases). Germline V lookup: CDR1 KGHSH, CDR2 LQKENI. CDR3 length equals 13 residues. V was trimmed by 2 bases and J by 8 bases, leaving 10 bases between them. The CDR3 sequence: CASSPGLRDEQFF. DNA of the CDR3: TGTGCCAGCTCACCAGGGTTGAGGGATGAGCAGTTCTTC. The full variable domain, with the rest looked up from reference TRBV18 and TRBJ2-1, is NAGVMQNPRHLVRRRGQEARLRCSPMKGHSHVYWYRQLPEEGLKFMVYLQKENIIDESGMPKERFSAEFPKEGPSILRIQQVVRGDSAAYFCASSPGLRDEQFFGPGTRLTVL.

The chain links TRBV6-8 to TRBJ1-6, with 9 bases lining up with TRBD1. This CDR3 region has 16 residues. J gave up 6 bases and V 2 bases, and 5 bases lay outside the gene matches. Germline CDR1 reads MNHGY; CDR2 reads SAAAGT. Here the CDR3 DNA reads TGTGCCAGCAGTTACGCCGAGGGACAGGGTAATTCACCCCTCCACTTT. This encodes CASSYAEGQGNSPLHF.

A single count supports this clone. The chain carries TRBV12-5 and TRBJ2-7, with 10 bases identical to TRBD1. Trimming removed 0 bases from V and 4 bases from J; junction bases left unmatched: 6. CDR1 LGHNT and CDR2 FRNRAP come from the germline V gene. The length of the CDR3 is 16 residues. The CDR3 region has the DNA TGTGCTAGTGGTTTGGTACTTGGGGACAGGGGATACGAGCAGTACTTC. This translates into CASGLVLGDRGYEQYF.